The 12 T cell receptor beta chains below were found in one sample sequenced in a study of blood T cells in healthy people across ages. Primers used in a second PCR of roughly 7 to 12 cycles were a sample-barcoded 5' primer and a J-beta primer mix. TCRdb passed the 5' RACE reads through MiXCR, listing each CDR3 protein once. The table lists 250,000 to 300,000 distinct CDR3 sequences, roughly 27% of them singletons. Source material: blood. The source of these receptors is a woman aged 70-85 years in good health.

The table lists this clonotype with a few counts. This CDR3 reads CASSQYRVEQYF. DNA of the CDR3: TGTGCCAGCAGCCAGTACAGGGTTGAGCAGTACTTC. This sequence joins TRBV5-5 and TRBJ2-7; D is perhaps TRBD1 (6 bases). The V gene lost 4 bases and the J gene lost 7 bases, with 12 bases spanning the gap. The CDR3 spans 12 residues. The germline CDR1 and CDR2 sequences are SGHKS and YYEKEE (reference sequence).

J is TRBJ2-7 and V is TRBV6-1, with 8 nucleotides matching TRBD1. The CDR3 totals 15 residues. J was trimmed by 5 bases and V by 3 bases; bases with no gene match: 9. Germline CDR1 and CDR2: MNHNS and SASEGT. The CDR3 is CASSDSSQGANEQYF. In DNA, the CDR3 is TGTGCCAGCAGTGACTCATCGCAGGGGGCTAACGAGCAGTACTTC.

The J gene is TRBJ2-1, the V gene TRBV3-1; the D gene is possibly TRBD2 (6 bases). The germline V gene has CDR1 LGHDT and CDR2 YNNKEL (reference sequence). V lost 4 bases, J lost 8 bases, and 9 bases lay in between. The CDR3 runs to 12 residues. In DNA form, the CDR3 reads TGTGCCAGCAGCCTAAGGAGGGATGAGCAGTTCTTC. It specifies CASSLRRDEQFF.

This clonotype has only a few counts. This rearrangement joins TRBV7-2 to TRBJ2-3; no clear D. This CDR3 comprises 16 residues. The germline gives CDR1 SGHTA, CDR2 FQGNSA. Trimming took off 3 bases at V and 2 bases at J, with 15 bases between the two ends. The CDR3 nucleotides read TGTGCCAGCAGCTTTCCTAGAGCCGCCGCCACAGATACGCAGTATTTT. Its translation is CASSFPRAAATDTQYF.

The rearrangement joins TRBV19 to TRBJ1-1, with D possibly TRBD1 on 5 matching bases. In germline, CDR1 is LNHDA, CDR2 SQIVND (reference sequence). Trimming left V 4 bases short and J 5 bases short, with 20 bases between. The CDR3 is 16 amino acids. In DNA form, the CDR3 reads TGTGCCAGTAGTAGAGGGACCACGGCCGGTGCGACTGAAGCTTTCTTT. Its translation: CASSRGTTAGATEAFF.

This chain uses TRBV11-2 with TRBJ2-7; D is unresolved. Looked up from germline, CDR1 is SGHAT and CDR2 is FQNNGV. Trimming cost V 7 bases and J 2 bases, with 15 bases left between them. The CDR3 covers 14 residues. This chain's CDR3 is CASTKNEHPYEQYF. The CDR3 nucleotides are TGTGCCAGCACTAAGAACGAACACCCCTACGAGCAGTACTTC.

This clonotype was recorded at least ten times. This rearrangement joins TRBV29-1 to TRBJ2-5; D is unresolved. CDR3 length: 10 amino acids. The germline V gene has CDR1 SQVTM and CDR2 ANQGSEA. V shed 7 bases and J shed 5 bases, with 8 bases lying between them. The CDR3, as DNA: TGCAGCGCCTCCCATGAGACCCAGTACTTC. Its protein product is CSASHETQYF.

The rearrangement joins TRBV10-3 to TRBJ2-3; D gene ambiguous. CDR1 and CDR2 from the germline V gene are ENHRY and SYGVKD. Trimming removed 3 bases from V and 2 bases from J, with 12 bases in between. The CDR3 spans 15 residues. The CDR3 coding sequence is TGTGCCATCAGTGACCGGACCACCCCCACAGATACGCAGTATTTT. Amino acids: CAISDRTTPTDTQYF.

The CDR3 bases are TGTGCCAGCAGTTCCGGGCTAGCGGGAGGGCAGACAGATACGCAGTATTTT. Translated, it gives CASSSGLAGGQTDTQYF. This chain uses TRBV2 with TRBJ2-3, with 12 bases lining up with TRBD2. Germline lookup yields CDR1 SNHLY and CDR2 FYNNEI. This CDR3 region has 17 residues. V lost 5 bases to trimming and J lost 3 bases; unmatched junction nucleotides: 9.

J is TRBJ2-1 and V is TRBV27; 15 bases fit TRBD2. After removal of 6 bases from V and 6 bases from J, the junction contained 9 bases not matched to a gene. This CDR3 contains 17 residues. Germline V gene lookup returns CDR1 MNHEY and CDR2 SMNVEV (reference sequence). CDR3 loop: CASRRAPGLAGGNEQFF. The CDR3 DNA is TGTGCCAGCAGGCGGGCCCCGGGACTAGCGGGAGGCAATGAGCAGTTCTTC.

This clonotype was seen more than once but under ten times. The rearrangement links TRBV28 to TRBJ1-5; D is uncertain. The CDR3 has 16 residues. V was shortened by 3 bases and J by 3 bases, with 15 bases between the two germline ends. Germline assignment: CDR1 MDHEN and CDR2 SYDVKM. In DNA, the CDR3 is TGTGCCAGCAGTTTGTACCGGGTCCTGGCCAATCAGCCCCAGCATTTT. Translated: CASSLYRVLANQPQHF. Using reference TRBV28 and TRBJ1-5 for the parts outside the CDR3, the full variable domain is DVKVTQSSRYLVKRTGEKVFLECVQDMDHENMFWYRQDPGLGLRLIYFSYDVKMKEKGDIPEGYSVSREKKERFSLILESASTNQTSMYLCASSLYRVLANQPQHFGDGTRLSIL.

This clonotype came up a few times. This chain links TRBV28 with TRBJ2-7; perhaps TRBD1 as D (5 bases). CDR1 and CDR2 (germline): MDHEN, SYDVKM. The germline V and J ends were trimmed by 8 bases and 1 base, with 21 bases remaining between them. There are 16 residues in the CDR3. The CDR3 coding sequence is TGTGCCAGCTTAAATTCAGGGCAGGCCTATTCCTACGAGCAGTACTTC. Amino acid sequence: CASLNSGQAYSYEQYF.